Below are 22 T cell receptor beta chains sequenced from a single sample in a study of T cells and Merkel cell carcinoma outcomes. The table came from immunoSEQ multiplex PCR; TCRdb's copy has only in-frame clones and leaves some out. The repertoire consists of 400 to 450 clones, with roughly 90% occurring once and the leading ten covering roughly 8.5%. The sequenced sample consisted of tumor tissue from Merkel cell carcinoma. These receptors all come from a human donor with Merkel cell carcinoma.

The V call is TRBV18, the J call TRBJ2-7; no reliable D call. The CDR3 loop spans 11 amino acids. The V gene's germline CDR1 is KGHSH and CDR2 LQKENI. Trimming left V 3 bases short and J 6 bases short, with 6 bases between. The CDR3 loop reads CASSPSGEQYV. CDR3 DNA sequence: TGTGCCAGCTCACCTTCCGGCGAGCAGTACGTC.

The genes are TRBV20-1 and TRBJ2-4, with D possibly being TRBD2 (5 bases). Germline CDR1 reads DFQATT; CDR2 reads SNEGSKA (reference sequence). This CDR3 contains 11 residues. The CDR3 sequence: CPSGAKNIQYF. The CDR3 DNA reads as TGCCCCTCGGGGGCCAAAAACATTCAGTACTTC.

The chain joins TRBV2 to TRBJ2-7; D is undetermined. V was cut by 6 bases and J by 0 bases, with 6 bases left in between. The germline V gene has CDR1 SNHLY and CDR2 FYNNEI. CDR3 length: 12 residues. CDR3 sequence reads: CASRRRSYEQYV. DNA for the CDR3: TGTGCCAGCAGGAGGCGCTCCTACGAGCAGTACGTC.

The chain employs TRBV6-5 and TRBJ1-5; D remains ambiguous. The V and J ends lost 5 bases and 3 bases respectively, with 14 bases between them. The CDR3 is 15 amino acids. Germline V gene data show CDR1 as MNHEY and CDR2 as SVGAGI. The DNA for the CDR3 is TGTGCCAGCAGTCGGGCCCTAACTGCCAATCAGCCCCAGCATTTT. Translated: CASSRALTANQPQHF.

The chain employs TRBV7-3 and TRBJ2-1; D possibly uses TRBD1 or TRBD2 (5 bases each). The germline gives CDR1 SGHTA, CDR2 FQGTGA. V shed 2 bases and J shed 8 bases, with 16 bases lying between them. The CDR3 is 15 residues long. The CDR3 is CASSLAGMGADEQFF. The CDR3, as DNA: TGTGCCAGCAGCTTAGCAGGGATGGGAGCGGATGAGCAGTTCTTC.

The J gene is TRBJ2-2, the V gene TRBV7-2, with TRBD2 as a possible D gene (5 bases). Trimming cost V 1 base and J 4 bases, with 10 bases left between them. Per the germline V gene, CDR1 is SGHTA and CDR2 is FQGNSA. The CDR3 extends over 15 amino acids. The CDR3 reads CASSLGGSGTGELFF. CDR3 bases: TGTGCCAGCAGCTTAGGAGGGAGCGGCACCGGGGAGCTGTTTTTT.

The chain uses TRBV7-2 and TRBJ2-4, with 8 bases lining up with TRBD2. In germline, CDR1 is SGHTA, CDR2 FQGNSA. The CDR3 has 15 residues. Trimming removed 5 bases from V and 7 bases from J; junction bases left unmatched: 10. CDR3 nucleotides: TGTGCCAGCAGCCCCTTTGCGGGGGGTCTGAACATTCAGTACTTC. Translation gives CASSPFAGGLNIQYF.

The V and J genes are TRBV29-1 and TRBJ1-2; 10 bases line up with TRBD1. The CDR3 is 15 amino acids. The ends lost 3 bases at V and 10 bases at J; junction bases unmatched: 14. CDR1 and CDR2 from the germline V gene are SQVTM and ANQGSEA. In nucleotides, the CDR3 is TGCAGCGTTGATTCTCGCTATGCGGGACAGGGGTCCTACACCTTC. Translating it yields CSVDSRYAGQGSYTF. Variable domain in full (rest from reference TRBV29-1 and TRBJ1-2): SAVISQKPSRDICQRGTSLTIQCQVDSQVTMMFWYRQQPGQSLTLIATANQGSEATYESGFVIDKFPISRPNLTFSTLTVSNMSPEDSSIYLCSVDSRYAGQGSYTFGSGTRLTVV.

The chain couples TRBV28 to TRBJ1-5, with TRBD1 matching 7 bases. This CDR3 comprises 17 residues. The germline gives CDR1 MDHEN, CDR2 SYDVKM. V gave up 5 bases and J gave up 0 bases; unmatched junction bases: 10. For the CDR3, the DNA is TGTGCCAGCAGTATCCCGACAGGGCGATATAGCAATCAGCCCCAGCATTTT. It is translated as CASSIPTGRYSNQPQHF.

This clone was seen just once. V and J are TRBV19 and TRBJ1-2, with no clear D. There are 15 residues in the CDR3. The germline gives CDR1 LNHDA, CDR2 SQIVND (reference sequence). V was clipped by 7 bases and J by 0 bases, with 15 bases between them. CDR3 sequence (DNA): TGTGCCAGTACCTTGACCTCCGGGACTAACTATGGCTACACCTTC. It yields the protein CASTLTSGTNYGYTF.

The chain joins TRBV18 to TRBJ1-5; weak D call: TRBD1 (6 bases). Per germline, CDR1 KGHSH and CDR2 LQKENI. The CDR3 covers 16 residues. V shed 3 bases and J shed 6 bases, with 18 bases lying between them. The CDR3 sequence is CASSPIEGGPSQPQHF. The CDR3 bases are TGTGCCAGCTCACCCATTGAGGGGGGGCCAAGTCAGCCCCAGCATTTT.

The CDR3 loop reads CASSRGSGFTGELFF. CDR3 nucleotides: TGTGCCAGCTCTCGGGGTAGCGGTTTCACCGGGGAGCTGTTTTTT. The chain links TRBV19 to TRBJ2-2; perhaps TRBD2 as D (6 bases). The CDR3 spans 15 residues. CDR1 and CDR2 from the germline V gene are LNHDA and SQIVND (reference sequence). Deletions cut 9 bases from V and 4 bases from J, with 18 bases between.

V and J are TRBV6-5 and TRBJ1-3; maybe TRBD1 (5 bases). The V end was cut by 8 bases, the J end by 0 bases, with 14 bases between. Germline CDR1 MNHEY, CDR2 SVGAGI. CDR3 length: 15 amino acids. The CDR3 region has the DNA TGTGCCAGCCGTCCCCGGGGGGGCTCTGGAAACACCATATATTTT. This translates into CASRPRGGSGNTIYF.

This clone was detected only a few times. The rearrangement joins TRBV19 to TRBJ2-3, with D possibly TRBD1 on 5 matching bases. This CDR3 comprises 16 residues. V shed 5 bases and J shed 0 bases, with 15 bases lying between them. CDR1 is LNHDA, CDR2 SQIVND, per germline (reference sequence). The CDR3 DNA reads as TGTGCCAGTAGTTCCGACTGGGGCCTTAGCACAGATACGCAGTATTTT. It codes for CASSSDWGLSTDTQYF.

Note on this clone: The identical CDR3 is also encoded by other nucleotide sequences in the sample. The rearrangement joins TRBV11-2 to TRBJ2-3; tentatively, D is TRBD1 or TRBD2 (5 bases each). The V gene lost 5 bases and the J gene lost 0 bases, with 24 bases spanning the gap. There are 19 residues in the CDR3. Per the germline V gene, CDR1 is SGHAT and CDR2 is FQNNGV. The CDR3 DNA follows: TGTGCCAGCAGCGGCCGGGACCGAAGAACCCCCTCTAGCACAGATACGCAGTATTTT. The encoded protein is CASSGRDRRTPSSTDTQYF.

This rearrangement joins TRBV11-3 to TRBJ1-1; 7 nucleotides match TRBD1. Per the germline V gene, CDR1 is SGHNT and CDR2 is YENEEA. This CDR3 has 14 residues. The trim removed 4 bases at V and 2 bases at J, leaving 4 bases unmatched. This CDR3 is CASSSGQPNTEAFF. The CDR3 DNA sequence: TGTGCCAGCAGCTCGGGACAGCCAAACACTGAAGCTTTCTTT.

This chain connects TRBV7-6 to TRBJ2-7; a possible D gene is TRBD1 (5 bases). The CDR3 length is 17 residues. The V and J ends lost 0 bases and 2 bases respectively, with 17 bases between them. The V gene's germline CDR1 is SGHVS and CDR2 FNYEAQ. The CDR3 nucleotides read TGTGCCAGCAGCTTAGCGCCCGGTGGCAGGGCGACCTACGAGCAGTACGTC. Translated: CASSLAPGGRATYEQYV.

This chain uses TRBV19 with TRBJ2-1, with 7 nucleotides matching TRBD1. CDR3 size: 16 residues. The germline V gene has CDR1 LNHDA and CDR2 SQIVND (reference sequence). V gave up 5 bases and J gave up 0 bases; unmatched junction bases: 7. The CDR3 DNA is TGTGCCAGTAGTGTAACCGCAGGGGGCTCCTACAATGAGCAGTTCTTC. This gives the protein CASSVTAGGSYNEQFF.

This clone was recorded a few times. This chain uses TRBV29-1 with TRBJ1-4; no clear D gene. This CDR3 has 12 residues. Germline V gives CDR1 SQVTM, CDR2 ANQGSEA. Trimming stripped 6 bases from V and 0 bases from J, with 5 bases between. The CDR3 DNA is TGCAGCGTCCGAGCAACTAATGAAAAACTGTTTTTT. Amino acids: CSVRATNEKLFF.

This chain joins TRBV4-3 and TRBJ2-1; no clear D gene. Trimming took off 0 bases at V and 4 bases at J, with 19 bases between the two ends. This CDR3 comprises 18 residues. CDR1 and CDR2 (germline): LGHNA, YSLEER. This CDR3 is CASSQDPVSFPIYNEQFF. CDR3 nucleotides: TGCGCCAGCAGCCAAGACCCCGTCAGTTTCCCAATTTACAATGAGCAGTTCTTC.

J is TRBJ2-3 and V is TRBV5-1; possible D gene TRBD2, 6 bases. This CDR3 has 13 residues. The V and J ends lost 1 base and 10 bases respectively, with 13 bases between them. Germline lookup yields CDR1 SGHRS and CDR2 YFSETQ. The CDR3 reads CASSLTTRGAQYF. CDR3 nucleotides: TGCGCCAGCAGCTTGACGACTAGAGGAGCGCAGTATTTT.

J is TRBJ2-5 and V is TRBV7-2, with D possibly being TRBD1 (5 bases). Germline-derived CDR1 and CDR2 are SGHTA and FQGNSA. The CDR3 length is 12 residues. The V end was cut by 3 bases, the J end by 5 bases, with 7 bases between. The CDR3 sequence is CASSFRQETQYF. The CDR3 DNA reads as TGTGCCAGCAGCTTCCGACAGGAGACCCAGTACTTC.